Detailed here is one T cell receptor beta chain. The data stem from a study of blood T cell repertoires in COVID-19. Study-level background: COVID-19 samples collected from the United States, Italy and Spain covered acute and convalescent phases. PBMCs, B-cell-depleted T cells, or T cells provided the cDNA or gDNA that made up the material.

Enrolled through a virtual design, the participants were between 18 and 89 years of age and came from about two dozen US areas. Cohort assignment relied on participant-reported clinical history. Some clones are missing from TCRdb's copy, which holds only in-frame ones; the method was immunoSEQ multiplex PCR. The profile shows 200,000 to 250,000 clones, approximately 80% of them singletons. The CDR3 totals 14 residues. The V gene's germline CDR1 is SGHDT and CDR2 YYEEEE. V shed 1 base, J shed 6 bases, and the junction held 3 bases outside the gene matches. This TCR was sampled from a man between 60 and 75 years old who had recovered from COVID-19. The sample comprised PBMCs or T cells enriched from blood (not recorded which). The chain employs TRBV5-6 and TRBJ1-4; 7 bases map to TRBD1. In DNA, the CDR3 is TGTGCCAGCAGCTTGCAGGGGGTTGATGAAAAACTGTTTTTT. Protein product: CASSLQGVDEKLFF.